This TCR beta chain was recorded in a study of blood T cell repertoires in COVID-19. The J segment lost 8 bases and the V segment lost 5 bases, leaving 13 bases of the junction unmatched. Germline-derived CDR1 and CDR2 are SGHRS and YFSETQ. This CDR3 has 16 residues. Method: immunoSEQ multiplex PCR; TCRdb's copy keeps in-frame clones and lacks some. The sample includes about 48,000 clones, approximately 90% of them seen just once. The chain joins TRBV5-1 to TRBJ1-2; 12 bases align to TRBD1. The receptor was derived from an elderly woman with COVID-19, enrolled during active disease. Sequencing was done on a sample of peripheral blood. For the CDR3, the DNA is TGCGCCAGCAGGCCTATGCGGGACAGGGGGCAAAAAGGCTACACCTTC. Its translation is CASRPMRDRGQKGYTF.